This T cell receptor beta chain was captured in a study of monozygotic twins with inflammatory bowel disease. With eight separate reactions per sample, the authors made cDNA. The cDNA of both the TCRalpha and TCRbeta chains was subjected to two nested PCRs of around 15 and 10 cycles. TCRdb re-called the 5' RACE reads and catalogs CDR3 proteins one per entry, DNA excluded. The sample shows more than 350,000 distinct CDR3 sequences, and roughly 2.3% sits with its ten largest clones. Germline CDR1 and CDR2: DFQATT and SNEGSKA (reference sequence). The CDR3 is 16 residues long. This receptor was taken from a human donor with ulcerative colitis or Crohn's disease, or a healthy co-twin of an affected twin (not recorded which). This chain connects TRBV20-1 to TRBJ2-7; there is no DNA to check the TCRdb D call of TRBD2. The specimen sequenced was blood. CDR3 region: CSARVGGGFEIYEQYF.